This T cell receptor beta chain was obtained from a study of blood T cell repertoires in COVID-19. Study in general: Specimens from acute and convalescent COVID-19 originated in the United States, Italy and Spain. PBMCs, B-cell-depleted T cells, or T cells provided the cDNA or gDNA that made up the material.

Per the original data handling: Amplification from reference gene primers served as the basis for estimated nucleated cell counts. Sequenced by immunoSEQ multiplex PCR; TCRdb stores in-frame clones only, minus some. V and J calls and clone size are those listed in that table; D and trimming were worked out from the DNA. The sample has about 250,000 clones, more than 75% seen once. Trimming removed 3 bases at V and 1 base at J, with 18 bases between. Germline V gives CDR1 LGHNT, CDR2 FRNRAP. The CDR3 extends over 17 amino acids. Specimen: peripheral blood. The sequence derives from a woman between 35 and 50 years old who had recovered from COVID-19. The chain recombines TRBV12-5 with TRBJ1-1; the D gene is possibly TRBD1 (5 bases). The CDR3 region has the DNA TGTGCTAGTGGTTTTTTAAGGGGTATTGGGGAGAACACTGAAGCTTTCTTT. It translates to CASGFLRGIGENTEAFF.